Below are 19 T cell receptor beta chains sequenced from a single sample in a study of blood T cells in healthy people across ages (dated by TCRdb to about 2015). Library preparation employed 5' RACE. Sequencer: Illumina HiSeq 2500. The second PCR ran for about 6 to 12 cycles and used a J-beta primer mix along with a sample-barcoded 5' primer. The public reads were reanalyzed by TCRdb: fastp trimming at Q25, MiXCR alignment, in-frame beta chains only. Each CDR3 protein gets just one entry, which takes the most common genes and DNA from the rows behind it. This sample comprises roughly 650,000 distinct CDR3 sequences, less than 40% of them detected only once. Jointly, the top ten make up 15% of the sample. The sequencing sample was made of blood. These receptors were collected from a woman of 80 years or more in good health. Donor details come from another sample of the same person, matched by shared clones.

This clonotype was recorded many times. This chain links TRBV9 with TRBJ1-1; D unclear. Germline V gene lookup returns CDR1 SGDLS and CDR2 YYNGEE. V was trimmed by 0 bases and J by 1 base, leaving 7 bases between them. The CDR3 is 14 amino acids. The CDR3, as DNA: TGTGCCAGCAGCGTAGAATTGGGGAACACTGAAGCTTTCTTT. It codes for CASSVELGNTEAFF.

This clonotype was detected many times. The rearrangement uses TRBV14 and TRBJ2-1; D remains unclear. Germline CDR1 is SGHDN and CDR2 is FVKESK. V lost 0 bases to trimming and J lost 0 bases, with 6 bases between them. This CDR3 region has 15 residues. CDR3 residues: CASSQDEHSYNEQFF. In DNA, the CDR3 is TGTGCCAGCAGCCAAGACGAGCACTCCTACAATGAGCAGTTCTTC. The complete variable domain, with remaining parts taken from reference TRBV14 and TRBJ2-1, reads EAGVTQFPSHSVIEKGQTVTLRCDPISGHDNLYWYRRVMGKEIKFLLHFVKESKQDESGMPNNRFLAERTGGTYSTLKVQPAELEDSGVYFCASSQDEHSYNEQFFGPGTRLTVL.

This clonotype has more than one count but fewer than ten. This chain connects TRBV3-1 to TRBJ2-7; TRBD1 might be the D (5 bases). Germline V gene lookup returns CDR1 LGHDT and CDR2 YNNKEL (reference sequence). With 1 base removed from V and 0 bases from J, the gap between germline ends came to 13 bases. The CDR3 sequence is 16 residues long. The CDR3 here is CASSQARALPSYEQYF. For the CDR3, the DNA is TGTGCCAGCAGCCAAGCCAGGGCCCTCCCCTCCTACGAGCAGTACTTC.

The chain employs TRBV20-1 and TRBJ2-5, with a weak D call TRBD1 (5 bases). The CDR3 contains 13 residues. Germline V lookup: CDR1 DFQATT, CDR2 SNEGSKA (reference sequence). Trimming removed 6 bases from V and 13 bases from J, with 24 bases in between. The CDR3 is CSAGKGFVDERYF. Written as DNA, the CDR3 is TGCAGTGCAGGAAAGGGGTTTGTGGATGAGCGGTACTTC.

This clonotype was counted ten times or more. The chain combines TRBV7-2 with TRBJ2-5; D remains unclear. This CDR3 is built from 14 residues. Deletions cut 0 bases from V and 1 base from J, with 6 bases between. Germline CDR1 SGHTA, CDR2 FQGNSA. The DNA for the CDR3 is TGTGCCAGCAGCTTAGCCACTTTCCAAGAGACCCAGTACTTC. Protein product: CASSLATFQETQYF.

This clonotype was picked up many times. J is TRBJ1-1 and V is TRBV5-1; D not certain. The V end lost 0 bases, the J end lost 1 base, and 10 bases lay between the germline ends. CDR1 and CDR2 (germline): SGHRS, YFSETQ. CDR3 length: 15 amino acids. CDR3 nucleotide sequence: TGCGCCAGCAGCTTGGCGTGGCTGAAGAACACTGAAGCTTTCTTT. Its translation is CASSLAWLKNTEAFF.

The V call is TRBV10-3, the J call TRBJ1-1, with a tentative D call TRBD1 (5 bases). Trimming took 6 bases from V and 4 from J, leaving 9 bases between them. From germline, CDR1 is ENHRY and CDR2 SYGVKD. The CDR3 totals 12 residues. In DNA, the CDR3 is TGTGCCATCAGATCCGGGACCACTGAAGCTTTCTTT. Translating gives CAIRSGTTEAFF.

This clonotype was detected only a few times. V is TRBV29-1 and J is TRBJ1-1; D gene unclear. The germline CDR1 and CDR2 sequences are SQVTM and ANQGSEA. V was clipped by 6 bases and J by 0 bases, with 11 bases between them. The CDR3 contains 13 residues. The CDR3 region is CSVLRPVNTEAFF. The DNA for the CDR3 is TGCAGCGTACTTCGACCTGTGAACACTGAAGCTTTCTTT.

The chain recombines TRBV11-2 with TRBJ1-6, with D perhaps TRBD1 (6 bases). CDR3 length: 15 amino acids. V was shortened by 2 bases and J by 10 bases, with 15 bases between the two germline ends. Germline values: CDR1 SGHAT, CDR2 FQNNGV. In nucleotides, the CDR3 is TGTGCCAGCAGCTTACTAGGGGGGCTAGGGTCACCCCTCCACTTT. This translates into CASSLLGGLGSPLHF.

To note about this clonotype: The final CDR3 position lacks the conserved phenylalanine or tryptophan, pointing to a likely read error. The rearrangement joins TRBV30 to TRBJ1-2; D might be TRBD1 (5 bases). Germline V gene lookup returns CDR1 GTSNPN and CDR2 SVGIG (reference sequence). V was shortened by 3 bases and J by 7 bases, with 18 bases between the two germline ends. The CDR3 sequence is 14 residues long. For the CDR3, the DNA is TGTGCCTGGAGCGGGGGTATCGTTTCTAGTGGCTACACCTTA. It codes for CAWSGGIVSSGYTL.

At least ten counts were recorded for this clonotype. The J gene is TRBJ2-5, the V gene TRBV28; D is undetermined. V lost 2 bases and J lost 5, with 15 bases in between. Germline loops: CDR1 MDHEN, CDR2 SYDVKM. The CDR3 consists of 15 residues. The CDR3 nucleotides are TGTGCCAGCAGTTTAGACAATTCAAGGATCGAGACCCAGTACTTC. Protein: CASSLDNSRIETQYF.

The chain couples TRBV19 to TRBJ1-1; D call uncertain. The CDR3 contains 13 residues. Trimming left V 7 bases short and J 0 bases short, with 9 bases between. CDR1 and CDR2 (germline): LNHDA, SQIVND (reference sequence). The DNA for the CDR3 is TGTGCCAGTAAGAGACCTATGAACACTGAAGCTTTCTTT. This encodes CASKRPMNTEAFF.

The chain recombines TRBV5-1 with TRBJ2-3; D may match TRBD1 or TRBD2 (5 bases each). Trimming stripped 8 bases from V and 4 bases from J, with 17 bases between. Looked up from germline, CDR1 is SGHRS and CDR2 is YFSETQ. The CDR3 is 14 residues long. The CDR3, as DNA: TGCGCCAGTTTCCGGGACCCGGCAGCAGATACGCAGTATTTT. Amino acids: CASFRDPAADTQYF.

This clonotype showed up many times. The chain joins TRBV7-9 to TRBJ1-4; D gene ambiguous. The CDR3 has 14 amino acids. Germline V CDR1 and CDR2: SEHNR, FQNEAQ (reference sequence). Trimming took off 4 bases at V and 1 base at J, with 7 bases between the two ends. The CDR3 DNA follows: TGTGCCAGCAGCTCCCATATAACTAATGAAAAACTGTTTTTT. Translated, it gives CASSSHITNEKLFF.

CDR3 sequence: CSAREVRDNSPLHF. CDR3 sequence (DNA): TGCAGTGCCCGCGAGGTCCGGGATAATTCACCCCTCCACTTT. This rearrangement joins TRBV20-1 to TRBJ1-6, with no clear D. There are 14 residues in the CDR3. Germline CDR1 reads DFQATT; CDR2 reads SNEGSKA (reference sequence). V lost 6 bases and J lost 5, with 14 bases in between.

In this sample, this clonotype turned up many times. CDR3 sequence reads: CAWSPGTEGTDTQYF. The CDR3 nucleotides read TGTGCCTGGAGTCCAGGGACGGAAGGCACAGATACGCAGTATTTT. The rearrangement joins TRBV30 to TRBJ2-3; D might be TRBD1 or TRBD2, each matching 5 bases. The V gene's germline CDR1 is GTSNPN and CDR2 SVGIG (reference sequence). V gave up 2 bases and J gave up 1 base, with 13 bases separating them. The CDR3 is 15 amino acids.

Points on this clonotype: Possible read error: a much larger clone is one base away. The chain links TRBV20-1 to TRBJ2-7; no definite D call. This CDR3 comprises 11 residues. Germline CDR1 is DFQATT and CDR2 is SNEGSKA (reference sequence). The ends were cut back, 1 base at V and 1 base at J, with 2 bases in the middle. The CDR3 region has the DNA TGCAGTGCTAGAGTTTCCTACGAGCAGTACTTC. This sequence encodes CSARVSYEQYF.

The chain uses TRBV20-1 and TRBJ1-2; D might be TRBD1 (6 bases). With 2 bases removed from V and 4 bases from J, the gap between germline ends came to 14 bases. This CDR3 contains 14 residues. Germline CDR1 and CDR2: DFQATT and SNEGSKA (reference sequence). CDR3 sequence (DNA): TGCAGTGCTAGATCCCGGGACAAACTCTATGGCTACACCTTC. Translating gives CSARSRDKLYGYTF.

On this clonotype itself: This may stem from a read error, because a much larger clone lies one nucleotide away. The chain combines TRBV10-3 with TRBJ2-5, with D possibly matching TRBD1 (7 bases). The DNA end lines up better with TRBJ2-7; the J call may be wrong. The CDR3 is made up of 11 amino acids. Germline lookup yields CDR1 ENHRY and CDR2 SYGVKD. The CDR3 loop reads CTAGQGDEQYF. CDR3 nucleotides: TGTACCGCGGGGCAGGGGGACGAGCAGTACTTC.